The 30 T cell receptor beta chains given below trace back to one sample, sequenced in a study of Graves' ophthalmopathy and Graves' hyperthyroidism. RNA transcripts were the source from which TCR beta CDR3 regions were amplified. Following a first-round RT-PCR that used HTBI primers, a second-round multiplex PCR was carried out. TCRdb fed the multiplex PCR reads into MiXCR, producing one record per CDR3 protein. The profile shows roughly 610,000 distinct CDR3 sequences, about 24% of them singletons. The specimen was peripheral blood. All receptors derive from a woman between 18 and 30 years old with stable Graves' hyperthyroidism. Some clones in this sample may be carry-over from other donors' samples.

This clonotype was counted at least ten times. The CDR3 spells CASSLQGSGNTIYF. CDR3 DNA sequence: TGTGCCAGCAGCCTACAGGGTTCTGGAAACACCATATATTTT. The J gene is TRBJ1-3, the V gene TRBV7-2, with a tentative D call TRBD1 (6 bases). The CDR3 is 14 amino acids. V shed 5 bases and J shed 1 base, with 9 bases lying between them. Germline V gene sequence: CDR1 SGHTA, CDR2 FQGNSA.

This clonotype has ten or more counts. V gene TRBV27 combines with J gene TRBJ2-7, with a tentative D call TRBD1 (5 bases). V dropped 6 bases and J dropped 6 bases, with 21 bases sitting between them. The CDR3 totals 15 residues. Germline-derived CDR1 and CDR2 are MNHEY and SMNVEV (reference sequence). The DNA of the CDR3 is TGTGCCAGCAGCACAACAGGTCTCCCGAGGAGCGAGCAGTACTTC. Encoded protein: CASSTTGLPRSEQYF.

The table lists this clonotype with many counts. The chain joins TRBV11-2 to TRBJ2-7; D may match TRBD1 or TRBD2 (5 bases each). Per the germline V gene, CDR1 is SGHAT and CDR2 is FQNNGV. The germline V and J ends were trimmed by 1 base and 6 bases, with 10 bases remaining between them. This CDR3 has 13 amino acids. CDR3 loop: CASSLGGGGEQYF. The CDR3 DNA reads as TGTGCCAGCAGCTTAGGTGGGGGTGGCGAGCAGTACTTC. The full variable domain, in which reference TRBV11-2 and TRBJ2-7 provide the parts outside the CDR3, is EAGVAQSPRYKIIEKRQSVAFWCNPISGHATLYWYQQILGQGPKLLIQFQNNGVVDDSQLPKDRFSAERLKGVDSTLKIQPAKLEDSAVYLCASSLGGGGEQYFGPGTRLTVT.

V and J are TRBV20-1 and TRBJ2-7; maybe TRBD1 (5 bases). CDR1 and CDR2 (germline): DFQATT, SNEGSKA (reference sequence). The CDR3 consists of 13 residues. The V gene lost 3 bases and the J gene lost 4 bases, with 13 bases spanning the gap. In DNA form, the CDR3 reads TGCAGTGCTAGCTCCGAGACAGATTACGAGCAGTACTTC. It is translated as CSASSETDYEQYF.

A note on this clonotype: One end of the junction fails to match germline, which may point to a read error. The chain uses TRBV7-7 and TRBJ2-5; 9 bases match TRBD1. This CDR3 has 16 amino acids. The germline CDR1 and CDR2 sequences are SSHAT and FNYEAQ (reference sequence). CDR3 amino acids: CASSLGDRAIQETQYF. The CDR3 region has the DNA TGTGCTAGCAGCTTAGGGGACAGGGCCATTCAAGAGACCCAGTACTTC.

This clonotype was counted many times. The CDR3 DNA reads as TGTGCCAGCAGCTATTACCCCAGCTCCTACGAGCAGTACTTC. It is translated as CASSYYPSSYEQYF. The chain combines TRBV28 with TRBJ2-7; no clear D. The ends were cut back, 6 bases at V and 0 bases at J, with 12 bases in the middle. The CDR3 spans 14 residues. The germline V gene has CDR1 MDHEN and CDR2 SYDVKM.

Only a few counts were recorded for this clonotype. The J gene is TRBJ2-2, the V gene TRBV28; D is possibly TRBD2 (5 bases). The V and J ends lost 1 base and 3 bases respectively, with 12 bases between them. From germline, CDR1 is MDHEN and CDR2 SYDVKM. CDR3 length: 16 amino acids. This chain's CDR3 is CASSLFGELDTGELFF. The CDR3 bases are TGTGCCAGCAGTTTATTTGGGGAGCTTGACACCGGGGAGCTGTTTTTT.

This chain connects TRBV29-1 to TRBJ2-7; D may be TRBD2 (6 bases). CDR1 and CDR2 (germline): SQVTM, ANQGSEA. Trimming removed 5 bases at V and 2 bases at J, with 10 bases between. The CDR3 is made up of 12 amino acids. This CDR3 reads CSVTGGTYEQYF. The DNA of the CDR3 is TGCAGCGTTACCGGGGGAACCTACGAGCAGTACTTC.

Ten or more counts support this clonotype. The rearrangement joins TRBV2 to TRBJ1-1; tentatively, D is TRBD1 (6 bases). This CDR3 region has 12 residues. V was clipped by 6 bases and J by 7 bases, with 12 bases between them. The germline CDR1 and CDR2 sequences are SNHLY and FYNNEI. CDR3 residues: CASRGGVLEAFF. CDR3 nucleotide sequence: TGTGCCAGCAGAGGGGGGGTGCTTGAAGCTTTCTTT.

This clonotype was seen many times. This sequence joins TRBV7-8 and TRBJ2-7; a possible D gene is TRBD2 (6 bases). The CDR3 covers 19 residues. CDR1 SGHVS and CDR2 FQNEAQ come from the germline V gene. Trimming removed 1 base at V and 4 bases at J, with 26 bases between. The CDR3 is CASSLGQRLRGSGTYEQYF. The CDR3 DNA is TGTGCCAGCAGCTTAGGACAGCGCCTGAGGGGTAGCGGAACATACGAGCAGTACTTC.

This clonotype was seen repeatedly, ten times or more. The genes are TRBV11-1 and TRBJ2-2; TRBD2 might be the D (6 bases). The CDR3 contains 17 residues. Trimming left V 3 bases short and J 5 bases short, with 19 bases between. CDR1 SGHAT and CDR2 FQDESV come from the germline V gene (reference sequence). The CDR3 loop is CASSFPVSGLRTGELFF. DNA of the CDR3: TGTGCCAGCAGCTTCCCCGTAAGCGGGTTGAGGACCGGGGAGCTGTTTTTT.

The rearrangement links TRBV29-1 to TRBJ2-5; a weak D match, TRBD2 (5 bases). This CDR3 has 12 residues. CDR1 SQVTM and CDR2 ANQGSEA come from the germline V gene. Trimming cost V 4 bases and J 5 bases, with 11 bases left between them. This CDR3 is CSVVGLSETQYF. CDR3 nucleotide sequence: TGCAGCGTTGTAGGACTGTCGGAGACCCAGTACTTC. The full variable domain, its missing parts supplied by reference TRBV29-1 and TRBJ2-5, is SAVISQKPSRDICQRGTSLTIQCQVDSQVTMMFWYRQQPGQSLTLIATANQGSEATYESGFVIDKFPISRPNLTFSTLTVSNMSPEDSSIYLCSVVGLSETQYFGPGTRLLVL.

This clonotype has ten or more counts. The rearrangement joins TRBV12-3 or TRBV12-4 to TRBJ2-5, with TRBD1 matching 9 bases. This CDR3 spans 20 amino acids. The ends lost 5 bases at V and 2 bases at J; junction bases unmatched: 21. Here the CDR3 reads CASSRNDRDRVRGYQETQYF. The CDR3 DNA reads as TGTGCCAGCAGTCGAAACGACCGGGACAGGGTGAGGGGGTATCAAGAGACCCAGTACTTC.

V gene TRBV28 combines with J gene TRBJ2-7; D remains ambiguous. The CDR3 is 13 residues long. Germline V gene sequence: CDR1 MDHEN, CDR2 SYDVKM. Trimming left V 5 bases short and J 7 bases short, with 15 bases between. The CDR3 region has the DNA TGTGCCAGCAGTCCGGGTTCCCCCCCAGAGCAGTACTTC. Encoded protein: CASSPGSPPEQYF.

This clonotype appeared many times. The chain recombines TRBV5-1 with TRBJ2-5; 7 bases are shared with TRBD1. This CDR3 is 17 amino acids long. Germline V gene lookup returns CDR1 SGHRS and CDR2 YFSETQ. V dropped 4 bases and J dropped 0; count of bases not matched to a gene: 12. In nucleotides, the CDR3 is TGCGCCAGCAGCCGGGGTGTGGGGACAGCGTACCAAGAGACCCAGTACTTC. Translating it yields CASSRGVGTAYQETQYF. Looking up the rest from reference TRBV5-1 and TRBJ2-5 gives the full variable domain: KAGVTQTPRYLIKTRGQQVTLSCSPISGHRSVSWYQQTPGQGLQFLFEYFSETQRNKGNFPGRFSGRQFSNSRSEMNVSTLELGDSALYLCASSRGVGTAYQETQYFGPGTRLLVL.

About this clonotype itself: Its ends do not fully match the called genes, so a read error is possible. V is TRBV6-2 or TRBV6-3 and J is TRBJ2-2, with D hard to call. Germline V gene sequence: CDR1 MNHEY, CDR2 SVGEGT. This CDR3 contains 17 residues. The CDR3 DNA reads TGTGCCAGCAATTACCCCCGACTGGGTAGGGACACCGGGGAGCTGTTTTTT. Protein sequence: CASNYPRLGRDTGELFF.

The gene calls are TRBV29-1 and TRBJ1-1; 11 nucleotides agree with TRBD1. Looked up from germline, CDR1 is SQVTM and CDR2 is ANQGSEA. The CDR3 totals 18 residues. Trimming at V came to 5 bases and at J to 4 bases, leaving 18 bases not matched to a gene. The CDR3 bases are TGCAGCGTTCCCATCTGGGGACAGGGGGGGACCGTGGGCACTGAAGCTTTCTTT. Its protein is CSVPIWGQGGTVGTEAFF.

Of note for this clonotype: A much more abundant neighbour one base away suggests this may be a read error. The rearrangement links TRBV5-1 to TRBJ1-1, with TRBD1 identical over 7 bases. V dropped 1 base and J dropped 1; count of bases not matched to a gene: 7. The CDR3 extends over 16 amino acids. CDR1 is SGHRS, CDR2 YFSETQ, per germline. The CDR3 sequence: CASSLIDRVPNTEAFF. In DNA form, the CDR3 reads TGCGCCAGCAGCTTGATTGACAGGGTACCGAACACTGAAGCTTTCTTT.

This clonotype was seen a handful of times. The chain is built from TRBV24-1 and TRBJ2-2; D remains ambiguous. The germline V gene has CDR1 KGHDR and CDR2 SFDVKD. The V gene lost 7 bases and the J gene lost 3 bases, with 2 bases spanning the gap. This CDR3 comprises 11 residues. Here the CDR3 reads CATSYTGELFF. Written as DNA, the CDR3 is TGTGCCACCAGCTACACCGGGGAGCTGTTTTTT.

This clonotype appeared many times. The chain carries TRBV28 and TRBJ2-7, with a tentative D call TRBD2 (5 bases). The CDR3 is made up of 15 amino acids. Germline-derived CDR1 and CDR2 are MDHEN and SYDVKM. Trimming took off 6 bases at V and 4 bases at J, with 19 bases between the two ends. As DNA, the CDR3 is TGTGCCAGCAGCTACCTGGACCCCCCGGGGTACGAGCAGTACTTC. Encoded protein: CASSYLDPPGYEQYF.

The table lists this clonotype with many counts. The rearrangement uses TRBV19 and TRBJ1-5, with D perhaps matching TRBD1 (6 bases). The CDR3 is 15 amino acids. Trimming removed 1 base from V and 6 bases from J, with 13 bases in between. Germline V gene data show CDR1 as LNHDA and CDR2 as SQIVND (reference sequence). In DNA form, the CDR3 reads TGTGCCAGTAGTATAGTACAGGGAATAAGTCAGCCCCAGCATTTT. Its translation is CASSIVQGISQPQHF. Full variable domain (rest looked up from reference TRBV19 and TRBJ1-5): DGGITQSPKYLFRKEGQNVTLSCEQNLNHDAMYWYRQDPGQGLRLIYYSQIVNDFQKGDIAEGYSVSREKKESFPLTVTSAQKNPTAFYLCASSIVQGISQPQHFGDGTRLSIL.

This clonotype was detected ten times or more. The V call is TRBV6-1, the J call TRBJ2-5, with TRBD2 matching over 7 bases. With V trimmed by 2 bases and J by 4 bases, 4 bases remained unmatched. CDR1 MNHNS and CDR2 SASEGT come from the germline V gene. The CDR3 has 14 amino acids. The CDR3 DNA sequence: TGTGCCAGCAGTGAAAGAAGGGAGGGAGAGACCCAGTACTTC. Translating it yields CASSERREGETQYF.

As concerns this clonotype: This clone may be a read error of a much larger clone one base away. The chain couples TRBV29-1 to TRBJ1-2, with TRBD1 identical over 7 bases. CDR1 SQVTM and CDR2 ANQGSEA come from the germline V gene. There are 13 residues in the CDR3. The CDR3 nucleotides read TGCAGCGCATGGGGGACAGACAACTATGGCTACGCCTTC. Translated: CSAWGTDNYGYAF.

This clonotype appeared many times. The CDR3 sequence: CASSPHRGLNTEAFF. The CDR3 DNA is TGTGCCAGCAGCCCTCACAGGGGGCTAAACACTGAAGCTTTCTTT. The rearrangement uses TRBV7-9 and TRBJ1-1; TRBD1 matches at 9 bases. The CDR3 has 15 amino acids. Germline-derived CDR1 and CDR2 are SEHNR and FQNEAQ (reference sequence). With 5 bases clipped from V and 2 bases from J, the junction kept 6 bases outside the gene matches.

This clonotype was picked up many times. The chain joins TRBV20-1 to TRBJ1-1, with D possibly being TRBD1 (5 bases). This CDR3 spans 15 amino acids. V lost 5 bases and J 5 bases, leaving 21 bases between the germline ends. CDR1 DFQATT and CDR2 SNEGSKA come from the germline V gene (reference sequence). The CDR3 region is CSAEGARDVGTEAFF. CDR3 nucleotide sequence: TGCAGTGCTGAGGGAGCCAGGGACGTGGGGACTGAAGCTTTCTTT.

As for this clonotype: Germline and junction disagree at one end, which may indicate a read error. CDR3 sequence (DNA): TGTGCCAGCTCCCCTTCGGGTGGCAACTATGGCCACACCTTC. Amino acid sequence: CASSPSGGNYGHTF. The chain links TRBV18 to TRBJ1-2; D gene ambiguous. The CDR3 contains 14 residues. Germline-derived CDR1 and CDR2 are KGHSH and LQKENI.

The V gene is TRBV12-3 or TRBV12-4, the J gene TRBJ2-4; TRBD2 might be the D (5 bases). V lost 2 bases and J 12 bases, leaving 14 bases between the germline ends. The CDR3 totals 13 residues. The CDR3 spells CASSLKLVNSQYF. The CDR3 DNA sequence: TGTGCCAGCAGTTTAAAACTAGTCAACTCTCAGTACTTC.

CDR3 sequence: CASSSNPEAFF. The CDR3 DNA follows: TGTGCCAGCAGCTCAAACCCAGAAGCTTTCTTT. This chain joins TRBV7-9 and TRBJ1-1; D ambiguous. Trimming removed 4 bases at V and 8 bases at J, with 8 bases between. The CDR3 sequence is 11 residues long. Germline CDR1 and CDR2: SEHNR and FQNEAQ (reference sequence).

Concerning this clonotype itself: A much larger clone is a single base away; this may be a read error. V and J are TRBV19 and TRBJ1-6, with D perhaps TRBD1 (6 bases). Germline CDR1 and CDR2: LNHDA and SQIVND (reference sequence). The CDR3 consists of 15 residues. As DNA, the CDR3 is TGTCCCAGTAGTGTGGACAGCGGTATGAATTCACCCCTCCACTTT. This translates into CPSSVDSGMNSPLHF.

This clonotype was picked up many times. The J gene is TRBJ1-5, the V gene TRBV6-1, with 8 nucleotides matching TRBD1. With V trimmed by 2 bases and J by 0 bases, 12 bases remained unmatched. The CDR3 sequence is 19 residues long. CDR1 and CDR2 from the germline V gene are MNHNS and SASEGT. Written as DNA, the CDR3 is TGTGCCAGCAGTGAACCCCCTGGGACAGGTCATTATAGCAATCAGCCCCAGCATTTT. Amino acids: CASSEPPGTGHYSNQPQHF.